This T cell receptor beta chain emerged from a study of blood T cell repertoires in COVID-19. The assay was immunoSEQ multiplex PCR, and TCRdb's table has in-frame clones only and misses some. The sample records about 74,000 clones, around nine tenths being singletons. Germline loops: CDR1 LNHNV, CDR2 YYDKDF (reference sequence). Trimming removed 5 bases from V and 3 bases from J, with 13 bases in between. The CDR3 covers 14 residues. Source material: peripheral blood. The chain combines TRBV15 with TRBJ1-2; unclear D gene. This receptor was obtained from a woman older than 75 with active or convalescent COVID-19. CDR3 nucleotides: TGTGCCACCAGCCGCAGGATTGGGTACTATGGCTACACCTTC. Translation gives CATSRRIGYYGYTF.